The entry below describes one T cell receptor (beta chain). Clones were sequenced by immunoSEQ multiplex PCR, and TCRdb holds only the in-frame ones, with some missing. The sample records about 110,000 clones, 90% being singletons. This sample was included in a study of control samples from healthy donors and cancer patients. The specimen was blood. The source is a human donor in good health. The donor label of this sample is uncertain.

The CDR3 bases are TGTGCCAGTAGTATTCAGGTTACAGATACGCAGTATTTT. Its translation: CASSIQVTDTQYF. The chain uses TRBV19 and TRBJ2-3; D is unclear. The V end lost 3 bases, the J end lost 3 bases, and 7 bases lay between the germline ends. CDR3 length: 13 amino acids. Germline CDR1 LNHDA, CDR2 SQIVND (reference sequence). The variable domain in full, completed from reference TRBV19 and TRBJ2-3, reads DGGITQSPKYLFRKEGQNVTLSCEQNLNHDAMYWYRQDPGQGLRLIYYSQIVNDFQKGDIAEGYSVSREKKESFPLTVTSAQKNPTAFYLCASSIQVTDTQYFGPGTRLTVL.